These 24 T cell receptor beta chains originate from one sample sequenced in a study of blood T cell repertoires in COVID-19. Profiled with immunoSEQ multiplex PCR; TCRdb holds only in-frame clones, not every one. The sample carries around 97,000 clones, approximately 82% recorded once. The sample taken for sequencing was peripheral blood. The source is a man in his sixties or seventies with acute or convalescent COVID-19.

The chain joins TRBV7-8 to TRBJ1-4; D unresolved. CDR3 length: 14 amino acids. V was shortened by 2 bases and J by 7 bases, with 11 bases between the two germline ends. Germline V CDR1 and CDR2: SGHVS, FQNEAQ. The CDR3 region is CASSLTSGFEKLFF. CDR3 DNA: TGTGCCAGCAGCTTAACGTCCGGGTTTGAAAAACTGTTTTTT. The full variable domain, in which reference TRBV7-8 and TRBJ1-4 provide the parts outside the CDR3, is GAGVSQSPRYKVAKRGQDVALRCDPISGHVSLFWYQQALGQGPEFLTYFQNEAQLDKSGLPSDRFFAERPEGSVSTLKIQRTQQEDSAVYLCASSLTSGFEKLFFGSGTQLSVL.

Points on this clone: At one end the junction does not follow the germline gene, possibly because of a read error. The CDR3 region is CASSEAWEQDTCEQYF. CDR3 coding DNA: TGTGCCAGCAGCGAAGCCTGGGAACAGGATACCTGCGAGCAGTACTTC. The J gene is TRBJ2-7, the V gene TRBV6-1; D is possibly TRBD1 (5 bases). From germline, CDR1 is MNHNS and CDR2 SASEGT. The CDR3 length is 16 residues.

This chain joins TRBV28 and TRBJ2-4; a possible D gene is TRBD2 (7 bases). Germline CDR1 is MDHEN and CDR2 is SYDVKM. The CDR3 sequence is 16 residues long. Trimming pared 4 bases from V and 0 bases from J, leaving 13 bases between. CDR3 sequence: CASSWGGTIAKNIQYF. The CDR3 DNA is TGTGCCAGCAGTTGGGGGGGCACTATAGCCAAAAACATTCAGTACTTC. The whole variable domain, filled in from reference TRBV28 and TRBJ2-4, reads DVKVTQSSRYLVKRTGEKVFLECVQDMDHENMFWYRQDPGLGLRLIYFSYDVKMKEKGDIPEGYSVSREKKERFSLILESASTNQTSMYLCASSWGGTIAKNIQYFGAGTRLSVL.

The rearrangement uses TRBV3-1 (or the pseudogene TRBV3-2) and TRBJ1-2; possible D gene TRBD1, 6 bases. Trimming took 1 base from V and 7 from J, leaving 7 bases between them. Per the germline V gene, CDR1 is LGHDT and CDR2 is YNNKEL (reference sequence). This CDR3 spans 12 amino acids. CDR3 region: CASSQGQVGYTF. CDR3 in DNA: TGTGCCAGCAGCCAAGGACAGGTTGGCTACACCTTC.

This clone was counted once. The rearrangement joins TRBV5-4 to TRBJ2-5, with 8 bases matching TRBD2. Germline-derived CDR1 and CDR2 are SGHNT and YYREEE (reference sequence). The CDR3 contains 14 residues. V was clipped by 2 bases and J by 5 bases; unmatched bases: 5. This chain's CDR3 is CASSFRTSLETQYF. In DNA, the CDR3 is TGTGCCAGCAGCTTTAGGACTAGCTTGGAGACCCAGTACTTC. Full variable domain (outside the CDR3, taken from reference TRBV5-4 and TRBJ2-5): ETGVTQSPTHLIKTRGQQVTLRCSSQSGHNTVSWYQQALGQGPQFIFQYYREEENGRGNFPPRFSGLQFPNYSSELNVNALELDDSALYLCASSFRTSLETQYFGPGTRLLVL.

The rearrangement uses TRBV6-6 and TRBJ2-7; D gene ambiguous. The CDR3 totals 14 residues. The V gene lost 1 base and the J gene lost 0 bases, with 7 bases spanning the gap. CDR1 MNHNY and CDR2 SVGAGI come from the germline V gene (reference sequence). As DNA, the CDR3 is TGTGCCAGCAGTTACTGGCGGAACTCCTACGAGCAGTACTTC. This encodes CASSYWRNSYEQYF.

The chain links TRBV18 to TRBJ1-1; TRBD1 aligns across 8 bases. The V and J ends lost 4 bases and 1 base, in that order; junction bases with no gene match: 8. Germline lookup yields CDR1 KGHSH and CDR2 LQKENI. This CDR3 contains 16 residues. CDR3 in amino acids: CASSRGQGWRNTEAFF. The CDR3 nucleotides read TGTGCCAGCTCACGCGGACAGGGCTGGCGGAACACTGAAGCTTTCTTT.

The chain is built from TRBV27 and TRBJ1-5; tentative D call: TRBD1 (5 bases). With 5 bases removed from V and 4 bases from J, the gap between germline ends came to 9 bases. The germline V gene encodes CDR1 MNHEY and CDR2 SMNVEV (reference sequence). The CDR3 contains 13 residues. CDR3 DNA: TGTGCCAGCAGTCTGACAGATAATCAGCCCCAGCATTTT. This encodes CASSLTDNQPQHF.

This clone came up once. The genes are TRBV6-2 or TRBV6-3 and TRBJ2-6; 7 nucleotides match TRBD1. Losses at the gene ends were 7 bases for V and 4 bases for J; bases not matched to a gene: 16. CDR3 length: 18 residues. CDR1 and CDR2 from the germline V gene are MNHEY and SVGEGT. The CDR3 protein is CASTPVRGQSGGANVLTF. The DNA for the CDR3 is TGTGCCAGCACCCCCGTTAGGGGGCAGAGTGGGGGGGCCAACGTCCTGACTTTC.

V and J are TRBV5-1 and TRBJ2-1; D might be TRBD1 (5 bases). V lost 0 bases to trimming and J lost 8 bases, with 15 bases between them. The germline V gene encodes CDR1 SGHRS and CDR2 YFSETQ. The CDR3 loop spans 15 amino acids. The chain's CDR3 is CASSLEGQGRHEQFF. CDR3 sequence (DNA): TGCGCCAGCAGCTTGGAGGGGCAGGGCAGGCATGAGCAGTTCTTC.

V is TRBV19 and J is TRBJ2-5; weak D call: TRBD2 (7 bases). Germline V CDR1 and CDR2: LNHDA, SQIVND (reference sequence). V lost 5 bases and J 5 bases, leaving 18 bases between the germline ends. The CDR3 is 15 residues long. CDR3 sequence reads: CASSSRARGLETQYF. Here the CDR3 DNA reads TGTGCCAGTAGTTCCCGGGCGCGGGGGCTGGAGACCCAGTACTTC.

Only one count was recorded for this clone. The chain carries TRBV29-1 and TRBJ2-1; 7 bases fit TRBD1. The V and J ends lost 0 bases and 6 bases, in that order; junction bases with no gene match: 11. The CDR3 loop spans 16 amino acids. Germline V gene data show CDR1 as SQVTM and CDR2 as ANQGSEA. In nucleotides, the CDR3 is TGCAGCGTTGAAGAAGGTCAGGGGGTGTCTAGCAATGAGCAGTTCTTC. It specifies CSVEEGQGVSSNEQFF.

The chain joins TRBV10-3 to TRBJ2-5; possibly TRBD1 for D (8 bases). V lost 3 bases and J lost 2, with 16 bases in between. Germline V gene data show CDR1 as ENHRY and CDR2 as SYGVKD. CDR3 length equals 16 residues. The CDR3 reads CAISDSTGGGQETQYF. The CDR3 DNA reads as TGTGCCATCAGTGATTCTACAGGGGGGGGGCAAGAGACCCAGTACTTC.

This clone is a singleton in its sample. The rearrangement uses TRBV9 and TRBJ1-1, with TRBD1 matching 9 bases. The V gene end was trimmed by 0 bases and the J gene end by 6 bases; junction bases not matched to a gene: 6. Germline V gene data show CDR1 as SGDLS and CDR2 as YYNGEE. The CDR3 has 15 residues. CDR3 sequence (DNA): TGTGCCAGCAGCGTAGAACAGGGGGCTATCGCTGAAGCTTTCTTT. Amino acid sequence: CASSVEQGAIAEAFF. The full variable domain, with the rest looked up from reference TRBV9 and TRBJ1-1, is DSGVTQTPKHLITATGQRVTLRCSPRSGDLSVYWYQQSLDQGLQFLIQYYNGEERAKGNILERFSAQQFPDLHSELNLSSLELGDSALYFCASSVEQGAIAEAFFGQGTRLTVV.

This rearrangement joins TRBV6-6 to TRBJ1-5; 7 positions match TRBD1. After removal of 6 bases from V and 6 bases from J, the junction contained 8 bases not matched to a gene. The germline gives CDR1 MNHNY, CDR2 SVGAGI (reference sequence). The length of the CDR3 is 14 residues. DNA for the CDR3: TGTGCCAGCAGCCCCCAGGGGGTCGCTCAGCCCCAGCATTTT. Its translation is CASSPQGVAQPQHF.

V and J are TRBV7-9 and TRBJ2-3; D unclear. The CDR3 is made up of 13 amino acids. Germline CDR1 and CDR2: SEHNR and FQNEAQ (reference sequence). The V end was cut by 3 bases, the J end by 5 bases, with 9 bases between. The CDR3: CASSLALVDTQYF. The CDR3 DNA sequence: TGTGCCAGCAGCTTGGCCTTGGTAGATACGCAGTATTTT.

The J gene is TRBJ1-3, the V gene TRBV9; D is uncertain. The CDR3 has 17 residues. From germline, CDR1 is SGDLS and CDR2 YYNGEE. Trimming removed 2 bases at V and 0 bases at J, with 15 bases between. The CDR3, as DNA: TGTGCCAGCAGCGTTACCCTAGAAGTTCACTCTGGAAACACCATATATTTT. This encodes CASSVTLEVHSGNTIYF.

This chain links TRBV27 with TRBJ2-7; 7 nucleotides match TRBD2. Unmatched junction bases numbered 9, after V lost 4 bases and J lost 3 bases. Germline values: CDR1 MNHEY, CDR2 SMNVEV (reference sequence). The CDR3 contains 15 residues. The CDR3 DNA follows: TGTGCCAGCAGTTCCCCCCCTAGCGGCAACTACGAGCAGTACTTC. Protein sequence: CASSSPPSGNYEQYF.

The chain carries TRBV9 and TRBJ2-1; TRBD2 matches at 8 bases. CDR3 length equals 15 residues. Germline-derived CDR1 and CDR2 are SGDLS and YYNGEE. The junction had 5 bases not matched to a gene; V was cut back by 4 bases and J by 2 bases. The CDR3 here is CASSTAGDAYNEQFF. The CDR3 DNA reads TGTGCCAGCAGCACAGCGGGAGACGCCTACAATGAGCAGTTCTTC.

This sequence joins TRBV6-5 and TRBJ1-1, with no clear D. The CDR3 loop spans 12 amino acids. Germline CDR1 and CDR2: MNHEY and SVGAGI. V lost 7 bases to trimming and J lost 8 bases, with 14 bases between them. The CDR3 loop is CASKSLIEEAFF. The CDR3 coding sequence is TGTGCCAGCAAATCCCTAATCGAGGAAGCTTTCTTT.

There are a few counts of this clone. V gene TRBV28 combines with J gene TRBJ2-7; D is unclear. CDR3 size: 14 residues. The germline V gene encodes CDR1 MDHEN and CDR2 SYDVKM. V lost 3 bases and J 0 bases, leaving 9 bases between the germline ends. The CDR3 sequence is CASSLWPSSYEQYF. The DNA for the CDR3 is TGTGCCAGCAGTTTGTGGCCAAGCTCCTACGAGCAGTACTTC.

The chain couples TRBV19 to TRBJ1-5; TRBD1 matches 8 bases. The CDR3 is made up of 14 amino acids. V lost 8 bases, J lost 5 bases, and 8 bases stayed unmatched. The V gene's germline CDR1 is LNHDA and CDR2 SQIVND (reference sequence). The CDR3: CASRLTGDDQPQHF. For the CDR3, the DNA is TGTGCCAGTCGGTTGACAGGGGATGATCAGCCCCAGCATTTT.

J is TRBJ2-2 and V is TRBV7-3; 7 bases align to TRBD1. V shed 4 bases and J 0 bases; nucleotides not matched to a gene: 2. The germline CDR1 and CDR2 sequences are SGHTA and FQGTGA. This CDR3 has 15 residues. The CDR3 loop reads CASSWTGANTGELFF. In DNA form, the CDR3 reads TGTGCCAGCAGCTGGACAGGCGCGAACACCGGGGAGCTGTTTTTT.

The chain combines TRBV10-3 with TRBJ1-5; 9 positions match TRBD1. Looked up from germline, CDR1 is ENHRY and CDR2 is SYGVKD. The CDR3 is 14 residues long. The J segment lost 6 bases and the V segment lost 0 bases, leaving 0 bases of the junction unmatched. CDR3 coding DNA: TGTGCCATCAGTGAGTCGACAGGGGGTCAGCCCCAGCATTTT. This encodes CAISESTGGQPQHF.